The sequence of this T cell receptor (beta chain) was determined in a study of siplizumab effects on memory and regulatory T cells. Study findings and constraints: Siplizumab produced a significant reduction in alloreactive sequences that were traceable to unstimulated CD4+ memory cells. Apparently key alloresponse contributors, naive T cells also seemed more diverse than memory cells.

As to this clone: What it binds is unknown.

Libraries were prepared by immunoSEQ multiplex PCR; TCRdb keeps only in-frame clonotypes and omits some of them. The data show roughly 120,000 clones, approximately 94% seen once. CDR1 and CDR2 (germline): SGHTA, FQGNSA. The CDR3 loop spans 14 amino acids. Unmatched junction bases numbered 5, after V lost 6 bases and J lost 6 bases. Sequenced sample: non-Treg CD4+ T cells sorted from blood. The chain is built from TRBV7-2 and TRBJ1-5; the match to TRBD1 covers 10 bases. The clonotype was recovered from a human donor in good health. CDR3 in amino acids: CASRGQGLGQPQHF. CDR3 bases: TGTGCCAGCAGGGGACAGGGGCTGGGTCAGCCCCAGCATTTT.